This entry describes one T cell receptor beta chain. Repertoires were generated with immunoSEQ multiplex PCR, while TCRdb's copy carries only in-frame clones and drops some. The sample lists around 100,000 clones; around 90% were seen once. The data originate from a study of OX40 agonist ivuxolimab in advanced cancers. The junction had 10 bases not matched to a gene; V was cut back by 2 bases and J by 5 bases. Per germline, CDR1 SGHAT and CDR2 FQNNGV. This CDR3 is built from 16 residues. This chain uses TRBV11-2 with TRBJ2-5, with 8 bases that match TRBD2. The TCR comes from an adult with an advanced solid tumor such as melanoma, head and neck, liver or kidney cancer. The sequencing used CD4+ or CD8+ T cells sorted from blood, collected in a trial of the OX40 agonist ivuxolimab. In DNA form, the CDR3 reads TGTGCCAGCAGCTTAATGACAACGGGAGGGTCGGAGACCCAGTACTTC. Its translation: CASSLMTTGGSETQYF.